This T cell receptor (beta chain) was observed in a study of shared clonotypes between healthy human individuals. The study, taken as a whole, reports: Across subsets, estimated richness was generally greater for naive than for memory populations.

Germline assignment: CDR1 MNHEY and CDR2 SMNVEV (reference sequence). J lost 2 bases, V lost 5 bases, and 5 bases had no gene match. The CDR3 loop spans 14 amino acids. Some clones are missing from TCRdb's copy, which holds only in-frame ones; the method was immunoSEQ multiplex PCR. The sample gives some 2,100,000 clones, 93% of which show up once; around 1.7% is in the top ten. Naive CD8 populations comprised CD45RO-negative cells positively selected for CCR7, excluding terminally differentiated effector memory CD45RA+ cells. A remark on this clone: The target antigen is unknown. At the DNA level, this CDR3 is encoded by other sequences in the same sample as well.

The specimen sequenced was naive CD8+ T cells from PBMCs. V gene TRBV27 combines with J gene TRBJ2-7; the match to TRBD1 covers 8 bases. This receptor was taken from a man younger than 30 in good health. Some clones in this sample may be carry-over from other donors' samples. The CDR3 DNA is TGTGCCAGCAGTCCCGGACAGGGACCCTACGAGCAGTACTTC. Residues: CASSPGQGPYEQYF.